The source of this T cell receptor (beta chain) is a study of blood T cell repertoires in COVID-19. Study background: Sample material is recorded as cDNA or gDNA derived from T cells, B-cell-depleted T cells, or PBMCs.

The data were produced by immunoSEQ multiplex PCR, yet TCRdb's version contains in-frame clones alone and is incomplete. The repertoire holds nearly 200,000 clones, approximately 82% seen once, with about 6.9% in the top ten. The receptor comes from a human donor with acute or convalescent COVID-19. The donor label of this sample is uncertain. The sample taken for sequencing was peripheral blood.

Written as DNA, the CDR3 is TGTGCCAGCTCACCAGGGCAGTATAGCAATCAGCCCCAGCATTTT. Translation: CASSPGQYSNQPQHF. This chain connects TRBV18 to TRBJ1-5; D unresolved. CDR3 length: 15 residues. CDR1 and CDR2 (germline): KGHSH, LQKENI. V was cut by 2 bases and J by 0 bases, with 8 bases left in between.